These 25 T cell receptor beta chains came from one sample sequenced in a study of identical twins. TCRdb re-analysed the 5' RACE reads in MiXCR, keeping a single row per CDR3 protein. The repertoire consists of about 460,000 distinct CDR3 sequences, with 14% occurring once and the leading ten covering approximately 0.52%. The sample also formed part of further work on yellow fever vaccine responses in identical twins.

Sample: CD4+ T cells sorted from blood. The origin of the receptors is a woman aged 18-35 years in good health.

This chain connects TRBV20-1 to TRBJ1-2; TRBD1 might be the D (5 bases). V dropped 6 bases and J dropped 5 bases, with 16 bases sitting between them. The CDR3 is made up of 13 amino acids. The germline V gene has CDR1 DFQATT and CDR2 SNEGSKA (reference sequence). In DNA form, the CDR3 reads TGCAGTGCGTGGGACGCTACAGGATATGGCTACACCTTC. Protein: CSAWDATGYGYTF.

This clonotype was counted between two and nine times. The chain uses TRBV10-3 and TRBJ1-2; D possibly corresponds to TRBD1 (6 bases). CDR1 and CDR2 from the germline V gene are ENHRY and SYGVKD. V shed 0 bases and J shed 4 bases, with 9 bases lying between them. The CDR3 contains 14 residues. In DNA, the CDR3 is TGTGCCATCAGTGAGTCGGGACACTTCTATGGCTACACCTTC. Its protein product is CAISESGHFYGYTF.

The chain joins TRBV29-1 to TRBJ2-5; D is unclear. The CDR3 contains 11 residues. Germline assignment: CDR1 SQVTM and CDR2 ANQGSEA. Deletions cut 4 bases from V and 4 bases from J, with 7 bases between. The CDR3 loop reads CSVARGETQYF. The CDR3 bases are TGCAGCGTTGCTCGCGGAGAGACCCAGTACTTC.

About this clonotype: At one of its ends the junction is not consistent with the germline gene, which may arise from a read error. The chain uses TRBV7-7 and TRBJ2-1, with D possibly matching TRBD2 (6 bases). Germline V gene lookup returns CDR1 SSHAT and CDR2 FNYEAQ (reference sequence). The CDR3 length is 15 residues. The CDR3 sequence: CASSLTGEIYNEQFF. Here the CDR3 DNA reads TGTGCTAGCAGCTTAACGGGGGAAATATACAATGAGCAGTTCTTC. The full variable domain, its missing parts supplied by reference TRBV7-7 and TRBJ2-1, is GAGVSQSPRYKVTKRGQDVTLRCDPISSHATLYWYQQALGQGPEFLTYFNYEAQPDKSGLPSDRFSAERPEGSISTLTIQRTEQRDSAMYRCASSLTGEIYNEQFFGPGTRLTVL.

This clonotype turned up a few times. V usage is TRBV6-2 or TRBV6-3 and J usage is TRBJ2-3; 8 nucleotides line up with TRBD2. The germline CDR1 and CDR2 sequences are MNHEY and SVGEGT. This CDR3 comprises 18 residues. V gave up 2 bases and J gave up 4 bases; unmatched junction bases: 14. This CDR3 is CASSYPIRQREIADTQYF. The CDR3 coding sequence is TGTGCCAGCAGTTACCCGATTAGACAGCGGGAGATAGCAGATACGCAGTATTTT.

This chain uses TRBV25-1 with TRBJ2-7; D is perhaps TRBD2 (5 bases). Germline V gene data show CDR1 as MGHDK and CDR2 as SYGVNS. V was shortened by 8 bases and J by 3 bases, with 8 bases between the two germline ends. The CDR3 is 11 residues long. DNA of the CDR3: TGTGCCAGCGGGAGCTTCTACGAGCAGTACTTC. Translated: CASGSFYEQYF.

For the CDR3, the DNA is TGTGCCAGCAGCATGGGGGGCGGGAGGGTGGATACGCAGTATTTT. Its protein is CASSMGGGRVDTQYF. This chain uses TRBV7-2 with TRBJ2-3; TRBD2 aligns across 9 bases. CDR1 is SGHTA and CDR2 is FQGNSA in the germline V gene. V lost 5 bases and J lost 6; bases outside the gene matches: 9. The CDR3 consists of 15 residues.

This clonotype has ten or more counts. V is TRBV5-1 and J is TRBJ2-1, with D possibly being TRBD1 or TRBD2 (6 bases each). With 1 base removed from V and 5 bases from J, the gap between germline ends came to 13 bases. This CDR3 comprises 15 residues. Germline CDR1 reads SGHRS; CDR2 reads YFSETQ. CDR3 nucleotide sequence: TGCGCCAGCAGCTTGTCGGGGGCCGGTAACAATGAGCAGTTCTTC. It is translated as CASSLSGAGNNEQFF.

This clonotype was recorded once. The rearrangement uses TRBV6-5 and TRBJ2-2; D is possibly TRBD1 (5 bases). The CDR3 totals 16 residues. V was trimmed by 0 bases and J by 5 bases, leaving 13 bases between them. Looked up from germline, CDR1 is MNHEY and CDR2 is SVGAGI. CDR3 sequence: CASSYSKGRGTGELFF. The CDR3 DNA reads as TGTGCCAGCAGTTACTCGAAGGGGCGCGGTACCGGGGAGCTGTTTTTT.

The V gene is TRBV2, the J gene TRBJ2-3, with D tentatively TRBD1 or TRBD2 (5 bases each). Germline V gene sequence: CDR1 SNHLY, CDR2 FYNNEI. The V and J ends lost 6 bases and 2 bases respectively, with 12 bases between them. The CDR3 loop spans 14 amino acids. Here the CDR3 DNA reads TGTGCCAGCAGAGTGGGGACCACCACAGATACGCAGTATTTT. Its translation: CASRVGTTTDTQYF.

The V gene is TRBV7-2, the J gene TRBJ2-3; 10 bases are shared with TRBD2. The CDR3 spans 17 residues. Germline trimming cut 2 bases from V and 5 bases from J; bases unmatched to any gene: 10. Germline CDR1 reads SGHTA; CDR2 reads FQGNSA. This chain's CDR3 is CASSLIRLAGDEDTQYF. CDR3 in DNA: TGTGCCAGCAGCTTAATTAGGCTAGCGGGAGACGAAGATACGCAGTATTTT.

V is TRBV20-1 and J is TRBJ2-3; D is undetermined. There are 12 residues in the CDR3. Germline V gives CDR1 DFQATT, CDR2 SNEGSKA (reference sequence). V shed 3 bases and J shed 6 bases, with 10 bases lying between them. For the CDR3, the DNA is TGCAGTGCTAGGGCCGTTGGGGATACGCAGTATTTT. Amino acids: CSARAVGDTQYF.

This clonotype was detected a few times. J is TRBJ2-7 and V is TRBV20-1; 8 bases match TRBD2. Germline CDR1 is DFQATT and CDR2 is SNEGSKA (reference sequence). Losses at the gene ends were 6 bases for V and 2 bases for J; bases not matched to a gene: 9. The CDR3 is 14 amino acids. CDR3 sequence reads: CSAHASGPAYEQYF. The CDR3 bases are TGCAGTGCCCACGCTAGCGGGCCGGCCTACGAGCAGTACTTC.

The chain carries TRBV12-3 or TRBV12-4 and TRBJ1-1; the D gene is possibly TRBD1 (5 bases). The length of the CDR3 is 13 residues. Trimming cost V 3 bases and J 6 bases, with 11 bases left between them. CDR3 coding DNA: TGTGCCAGCAGTTTTCTTCTCAGGGCTGAAGCTTTCTTT. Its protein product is CASSFLLRAEAFF.

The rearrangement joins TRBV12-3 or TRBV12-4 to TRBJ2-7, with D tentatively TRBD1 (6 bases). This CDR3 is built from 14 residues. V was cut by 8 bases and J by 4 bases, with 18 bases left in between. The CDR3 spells CASGSQGKRYEQYF. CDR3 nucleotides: TGTGCCAGCGGATCACAGGGTAAAAGGTACGAGCAGTACTTC.

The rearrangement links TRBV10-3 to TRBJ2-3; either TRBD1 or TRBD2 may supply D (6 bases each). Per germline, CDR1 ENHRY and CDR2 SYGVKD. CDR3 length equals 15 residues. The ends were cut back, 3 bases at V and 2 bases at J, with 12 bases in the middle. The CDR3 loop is CAISDRGGSTDTQYF. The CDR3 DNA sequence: TGTGCCATCAGTGACAGGGGAGGCTCCACAGATACGCAGTATTTT.

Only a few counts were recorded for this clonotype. The CDR3 DNA is TGTGCCACCAGCGAGTTGGGCCACGGGGAGCTGTTTTTT. Protein: CATSELGHGELFF. This rearrangement joins TRBV15 to TRBJ2-2; D gene uncertain. The ends were cut back, 5 bases at V and 7 bases at J, with 11 bases in the middle. The CDR3 contains 13 residues. CDR1 and CDR2 from the germline V gene are LNHNV and YYDKDF (reference sequence).

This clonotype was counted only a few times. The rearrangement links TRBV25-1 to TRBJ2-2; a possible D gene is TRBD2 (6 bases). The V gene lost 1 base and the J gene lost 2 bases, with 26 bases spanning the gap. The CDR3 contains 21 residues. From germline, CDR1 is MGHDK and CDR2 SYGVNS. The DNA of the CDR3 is TGTGCCAGCAGTGAATTGGGCCCCTCCCCACTTCCGGGGGAAAACACCGGGGAGCTGTTTTTT. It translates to CASSELGPSPLPGENTGELFF.

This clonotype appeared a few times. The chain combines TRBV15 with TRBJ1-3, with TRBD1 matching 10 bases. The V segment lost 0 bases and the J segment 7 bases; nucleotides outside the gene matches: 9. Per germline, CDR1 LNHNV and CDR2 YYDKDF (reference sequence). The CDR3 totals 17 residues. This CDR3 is CATSRDQRQGARNTIYF. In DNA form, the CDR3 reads TGTGCCACCAGCAGAGATCAGAGACAGGGGGCGAGGAACACCATATATTTT. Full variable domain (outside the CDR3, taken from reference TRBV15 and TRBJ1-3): DAMVIQNPRYQVTQFGKPVTLSCSQTLNHNVMYWYQQKSSQAPKLLFHYYDKDFNNEADTPDNFQSRRPNTSFCFLDIRSPGLGDTAMYLCATSRDQRQGARNTIYFGEGSWLTVV.

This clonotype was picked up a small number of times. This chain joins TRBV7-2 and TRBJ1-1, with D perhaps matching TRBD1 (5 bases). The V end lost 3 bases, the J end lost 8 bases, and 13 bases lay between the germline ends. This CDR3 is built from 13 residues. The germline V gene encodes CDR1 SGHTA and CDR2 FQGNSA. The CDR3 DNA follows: TGTGCCAGCAGCTTGAAGACGGGGCAGGAAGCTTTCTTT. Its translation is CASSLKTGQEAFF.

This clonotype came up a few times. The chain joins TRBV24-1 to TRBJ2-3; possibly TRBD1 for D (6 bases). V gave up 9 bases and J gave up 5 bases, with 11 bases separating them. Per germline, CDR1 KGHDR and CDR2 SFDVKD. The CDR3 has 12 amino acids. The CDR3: CATGEGGDTQYF. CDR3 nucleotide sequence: TGTGCCACCGGAGAAGGGGGAGATACGCAGTATTTT.

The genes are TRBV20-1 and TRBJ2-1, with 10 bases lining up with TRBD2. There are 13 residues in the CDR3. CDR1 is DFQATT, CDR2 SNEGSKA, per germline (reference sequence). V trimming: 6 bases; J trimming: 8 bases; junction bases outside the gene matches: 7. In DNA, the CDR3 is TGCAGTGCCGCCCCTAGCGGGAGATATGAGCAGTTCTTC. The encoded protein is CSAAPSGRYEQFF.

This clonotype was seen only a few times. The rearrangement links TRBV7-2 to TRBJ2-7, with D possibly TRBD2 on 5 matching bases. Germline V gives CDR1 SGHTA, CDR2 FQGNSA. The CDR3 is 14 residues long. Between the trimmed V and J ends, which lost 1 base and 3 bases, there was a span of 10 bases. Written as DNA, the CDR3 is TGTGCCAGCAGCTTAGACGGCGGGCTCTACGAGCAGTACTTC. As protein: CASSLDGGLYEQYF. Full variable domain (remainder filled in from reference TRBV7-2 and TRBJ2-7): GAGVSQSPSNKVTEKGKDVELRCDPISGHTALYWYRQSLGQGLEFLIYFQGNSAPDKSGLPSDRFSAERTGGSVSTLTIQRTQQEDSAVYLCASSLDGGLYEQYFGPGTRLTVT.

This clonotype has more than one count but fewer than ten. This CDR3 is CASSRVAGELFF. The CDR3 nucleotides read TGTGCCAGCAGCCGGGTGGCTGGGGAGCTGTTTTTT. The chain uses TRBV7-8 and TRBJ2-2; D remains ambiguous. The germline CDR1 and CDR2 sequences are SGHVS and FQNEAQ. Trimming took off 5 bases at V and 8 bases at J, with 9 bases between the two ends. The CDR3 is made up of 12 amino acids.

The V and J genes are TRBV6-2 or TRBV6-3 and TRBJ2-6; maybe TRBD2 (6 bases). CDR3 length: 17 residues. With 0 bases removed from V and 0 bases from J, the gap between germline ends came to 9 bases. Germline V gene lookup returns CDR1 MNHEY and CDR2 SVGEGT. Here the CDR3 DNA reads TGTGCCAGCAGTTACTCGGGGGGAAACTCTGGGGCCAACGTCCTGACTTTC. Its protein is CASSYSGGNSGANVLTF.